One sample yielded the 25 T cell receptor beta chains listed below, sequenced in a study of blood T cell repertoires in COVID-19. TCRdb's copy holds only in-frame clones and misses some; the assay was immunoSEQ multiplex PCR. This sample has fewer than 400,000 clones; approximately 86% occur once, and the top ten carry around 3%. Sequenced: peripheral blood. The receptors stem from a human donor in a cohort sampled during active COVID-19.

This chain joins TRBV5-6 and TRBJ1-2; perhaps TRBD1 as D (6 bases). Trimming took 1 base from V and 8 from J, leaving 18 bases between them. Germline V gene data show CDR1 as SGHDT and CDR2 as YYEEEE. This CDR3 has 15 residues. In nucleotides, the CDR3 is TGTGCCAGCAGCTTGACAGGGTTAAGGATTGGCGGCTACACCTTC. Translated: CASSLTGLRIGGYTF.

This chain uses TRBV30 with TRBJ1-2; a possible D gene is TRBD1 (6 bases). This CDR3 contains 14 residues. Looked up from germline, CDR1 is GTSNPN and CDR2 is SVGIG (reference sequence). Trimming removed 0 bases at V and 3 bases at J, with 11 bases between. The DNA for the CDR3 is TGTGCCTGGAGTGTTGGACAGACATACTATGGCTACACCTTC. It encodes CAWSVGQTYYGYTF. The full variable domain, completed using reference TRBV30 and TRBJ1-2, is SQTIHQWPATLVQPVGSPLSLECTVEGTSNPNLYWYRQAAGRGLQLLFYSVGIGQISSEVPQNLSASRPQDRQFILSSKKLLLSDSGFYLCAWSVGQTYYGYTFGSGTRLTVV.

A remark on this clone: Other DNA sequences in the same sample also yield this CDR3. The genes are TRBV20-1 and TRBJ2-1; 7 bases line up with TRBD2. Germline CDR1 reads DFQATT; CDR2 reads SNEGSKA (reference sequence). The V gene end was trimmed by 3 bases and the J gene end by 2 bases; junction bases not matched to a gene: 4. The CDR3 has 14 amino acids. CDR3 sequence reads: CSASRLAAYNEQFF. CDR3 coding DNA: TGCAGTGCTAGTAGGCTAGCGGCCTACAATGAGCAGTTCTTC.

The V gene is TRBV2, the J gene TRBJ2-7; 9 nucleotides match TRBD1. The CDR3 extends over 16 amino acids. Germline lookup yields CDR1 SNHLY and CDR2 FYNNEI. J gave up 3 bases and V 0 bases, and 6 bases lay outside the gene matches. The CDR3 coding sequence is TGTGCCAGCAGTGAAGCTGGGACAGGGTGGGACTACGAGCAGTACTTC. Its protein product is CASSEAGTGWDYEQYF.

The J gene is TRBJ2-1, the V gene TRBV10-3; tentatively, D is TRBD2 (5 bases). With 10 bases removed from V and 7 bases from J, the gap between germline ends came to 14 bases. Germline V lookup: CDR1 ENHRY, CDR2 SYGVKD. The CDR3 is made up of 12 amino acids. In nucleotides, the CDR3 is TGTGCCACCGAAACTAGAAAAAATGAGCAGTTCTTC. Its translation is CATETRKNEQFF.

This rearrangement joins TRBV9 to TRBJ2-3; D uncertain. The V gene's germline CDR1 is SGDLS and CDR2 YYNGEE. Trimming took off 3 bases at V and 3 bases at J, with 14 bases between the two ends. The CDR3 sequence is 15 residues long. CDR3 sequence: CASSATTQWTDTQYF. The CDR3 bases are TGTGCCAGCAGCGCTACTACCCAGTGGACAGATACGCAGTATTTT.

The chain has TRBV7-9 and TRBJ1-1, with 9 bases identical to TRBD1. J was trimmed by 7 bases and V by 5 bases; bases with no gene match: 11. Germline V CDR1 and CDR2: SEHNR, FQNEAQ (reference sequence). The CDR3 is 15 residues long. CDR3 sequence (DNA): TGTGCCAGCAGCCTCCGCGGGACAGGGAGATATGAAGCTTTCTTT. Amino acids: CASSLRGTGRYEAFF. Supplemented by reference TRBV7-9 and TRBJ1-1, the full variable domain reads DTGVSQNPRHKITKRGQNVTFRCDPISEHNRLYWYRQTLGQGPEFLTYFQNEAQLEKSRLLSDRFSAERPKGSFSTLEIQRTEQGDSAMYLCASSLRGTGRYEAFFGQGTRLTVV.

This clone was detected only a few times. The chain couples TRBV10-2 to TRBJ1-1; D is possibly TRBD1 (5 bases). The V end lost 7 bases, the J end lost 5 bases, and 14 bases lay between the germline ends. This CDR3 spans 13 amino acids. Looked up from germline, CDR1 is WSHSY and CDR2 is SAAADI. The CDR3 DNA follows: TGCGCCAGCATGAACCCGAAGGGGACTGAAGCTTTCTTT. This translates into CASMNPKGTEAFF.

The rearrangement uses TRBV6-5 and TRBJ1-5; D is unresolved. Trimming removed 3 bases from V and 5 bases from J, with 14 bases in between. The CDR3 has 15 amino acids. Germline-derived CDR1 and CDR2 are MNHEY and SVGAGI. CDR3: CASSYSVLPHQPQHF. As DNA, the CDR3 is TGTGCCAGCAGTTATAGTGTCTTACCTCATCAGCCCCAGCATTTT.

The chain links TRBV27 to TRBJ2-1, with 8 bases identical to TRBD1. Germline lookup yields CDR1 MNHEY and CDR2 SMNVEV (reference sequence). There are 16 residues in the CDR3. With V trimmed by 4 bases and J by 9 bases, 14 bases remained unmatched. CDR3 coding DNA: TGTGCCAGCAGTTCCTCAGGGACAGGTTCAAATTCTGAGCAGTTCTTC. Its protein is CASSSSGTGSNSEQFF.

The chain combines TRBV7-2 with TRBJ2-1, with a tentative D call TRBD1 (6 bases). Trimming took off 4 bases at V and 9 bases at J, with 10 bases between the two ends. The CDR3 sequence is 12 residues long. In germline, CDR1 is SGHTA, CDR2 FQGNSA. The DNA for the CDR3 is TGTGCCAGCAGCTACAGGGAGAGTGAGCAGTTCTTC. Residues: CASSYRESEQFF.

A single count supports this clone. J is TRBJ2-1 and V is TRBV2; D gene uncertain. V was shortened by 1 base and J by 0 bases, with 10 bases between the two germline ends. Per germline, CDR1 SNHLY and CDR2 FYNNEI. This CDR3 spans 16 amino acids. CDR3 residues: CASSEVVRNSYNEQFF. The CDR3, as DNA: TGTGCCAGCAGTGAAGTAGTTCGCAACTCCTACAATGAGCAGTTCTTC.

The CDR3 sequence: CASSLTRGLYEQYF. DNA for the CDR3: TGTGCCAGCAGCTTGACGAGGGGGCTCTACGAGCAGTACTTC. V is TRBV7-2 and J is TRBJ2-7, with 7 bases fitting TRBD1. Trimming took 3 bases from V and 3 from J; bases not matched to a gene: 5. Germline CDR1 reads SGHTA; CDR2 reads FQGNSA. The CDR3 spans 14 residues.

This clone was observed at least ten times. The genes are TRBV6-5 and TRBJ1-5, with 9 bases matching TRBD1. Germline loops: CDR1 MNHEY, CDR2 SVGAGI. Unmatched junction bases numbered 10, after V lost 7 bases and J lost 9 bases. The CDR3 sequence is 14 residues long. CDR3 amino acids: CASKDRGASGPQHF. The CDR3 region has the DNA TGTGCCAGCAAGGACAGGGGCGCGTCGGGGCCCCAGCATTTT.

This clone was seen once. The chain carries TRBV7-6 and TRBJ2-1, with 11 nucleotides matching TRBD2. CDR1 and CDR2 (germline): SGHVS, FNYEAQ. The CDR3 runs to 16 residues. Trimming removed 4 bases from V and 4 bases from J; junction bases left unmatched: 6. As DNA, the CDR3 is TGTGCCAGCAGCTCGGGACTAGCGGCACTGTACAATGAGCAGTTCTTC. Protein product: CASSSGLAALYNEQFF.

CDR3 sequence (DNA): TGTGCCAGCAGCCCTAGGCGTCAGTCCTACAATGAGCAGTTCTTC. Translating it yields CASSPRRQSYNEQFF. J is TRBJ2-1 and V is TRBV27, with D uncertain. V lost 6 bases, J lost 1 base, and 13 bases lay in between. Germline V lookup: CDR1 MNHEY, CDR2 SMNVEV (reference sequence). The CDR3 has 15 amino acids.

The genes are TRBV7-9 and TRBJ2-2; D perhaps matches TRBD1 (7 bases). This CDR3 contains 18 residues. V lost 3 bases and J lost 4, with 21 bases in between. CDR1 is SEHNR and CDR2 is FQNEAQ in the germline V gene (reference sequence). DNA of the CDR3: TGTGCCAGCAGCTTGTCCGTACTTCGACAGGGACTCACCGGGGAGCTGTTTTTT. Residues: CASSLSVLRQGLTGELFF.

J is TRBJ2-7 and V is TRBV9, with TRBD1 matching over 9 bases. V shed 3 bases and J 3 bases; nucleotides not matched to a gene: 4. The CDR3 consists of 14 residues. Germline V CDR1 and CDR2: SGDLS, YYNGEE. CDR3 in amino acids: CASSGSGQGYEQYF. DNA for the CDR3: TGTGCCAGCAGCGGATCGGGACAGGGCTACGAGCAGTACTTC.

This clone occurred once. CDR3 nucleotides: TGTGCCAGGACCCCGTCAGCGCATTCCGGGGAGCTGTTTTTT. Translation gives CARTPSAHSGELFF. The chain uses TRBV28 and TRBJ2-2; D is undetermined. The length of the CDR3 is 14 residues. Germline CDR1 and CDR2: MDHEN and SYDVKM. Between the trimmed V and J ends, which lost 9 bases and 6 bases, there was a span of 17 bases.

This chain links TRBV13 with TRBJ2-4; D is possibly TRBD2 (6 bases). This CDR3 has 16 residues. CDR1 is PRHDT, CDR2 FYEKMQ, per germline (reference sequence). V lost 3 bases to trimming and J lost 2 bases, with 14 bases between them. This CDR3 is CASSLSGSAPKNIQYF. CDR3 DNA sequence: TGTGCCAGCAGCTTGTCCGGGAGTGCTCCCAAAAACATTCAGTACTTC.

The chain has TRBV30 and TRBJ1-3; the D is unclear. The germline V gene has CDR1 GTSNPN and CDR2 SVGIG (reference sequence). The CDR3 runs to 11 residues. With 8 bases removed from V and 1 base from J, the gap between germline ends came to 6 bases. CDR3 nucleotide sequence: TGTGCCCGAGGATCTGGAAACACCATATATTTT. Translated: CARGSGNTIYF.

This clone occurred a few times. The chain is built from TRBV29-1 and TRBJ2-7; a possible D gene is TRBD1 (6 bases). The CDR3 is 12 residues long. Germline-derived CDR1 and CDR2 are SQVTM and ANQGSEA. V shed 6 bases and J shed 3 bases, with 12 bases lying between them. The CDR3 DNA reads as TGCAGCGTCGAGACAGGTATCTACGAGCAGTACTTC. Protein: CSVETGIYEQYF.

CDR3 DNA: TGCAGCGTTGAAGATCCGACTAGCGTAAGCCAAGAGACCCAGTACTTC. Translating gives CSVEDPTSVSQETQYF. The chain links TRBV29-1 to TRBJ2-5; 8 nucleotides line up with TRBD2. Germline trimming cut 0 bases from V and 1 base from J; bases unmatched to any gene: 7. Germline values: CDR1 SQVTM, CDR2 ANQGSEA. CDR3 length: 16 residues.

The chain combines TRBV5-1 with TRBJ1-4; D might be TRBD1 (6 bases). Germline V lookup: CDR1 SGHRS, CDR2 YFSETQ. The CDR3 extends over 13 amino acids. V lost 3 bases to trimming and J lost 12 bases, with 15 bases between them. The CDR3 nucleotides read TGCGCCAGCAGCTCCGGACAGACATGGGAACTGTTTTTT. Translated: CASSSGQTWELFF. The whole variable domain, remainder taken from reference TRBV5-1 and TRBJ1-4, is KAGVTQTPRYLIKTRGQQVTLSCSPISGHRSVSWYQQTPGQGLQFLFEYFSETQRNKGNFPGRFSGRQFSNSRSEMNVSTLELGDSALYLCASSSGQTWELFFGSGTQLSVL.

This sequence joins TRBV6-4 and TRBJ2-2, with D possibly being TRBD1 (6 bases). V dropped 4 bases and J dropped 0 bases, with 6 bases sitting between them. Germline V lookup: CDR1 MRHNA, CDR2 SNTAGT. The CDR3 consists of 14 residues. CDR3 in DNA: TGTGCCAGCAGTGGACAGGCGAACACCGGGGAGCTGTTTTTT. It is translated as CASSGQANTGELFF.